What follows describes a single T cell receptor beta chain. The antigen is not known. Synthesis of TCR cDNA relied on 5'RACE template switching, which attached a universal primer site and UMIs. TCRdb used MiXCR to reprocess the 5' RACE reads, holding one entry per CDR3 protein. Among about 360,000 distinct CDR3 sequences listed, approximately 5.7% were seen once. The CDR3 spans 19 residues. Germline CDR1 is MDHEN and CDR2 is SYDVKM. With 2 bases clipped from V and 3 bases from J, the junction kept 10 bases outside the gene matches. These data originate in a study of T cells after yellow fever vaccination. Study-wide results and limits: A faster peak, day 5 versus 15, was reached by the weaker secondary response. Overlap between CD4 and CD8 compartments was detected for a small share of clonotypes. The booster saw the reappearance of most primary-vaccination clones (around 96% CD4, about 85% CD8).

The chain employs TRBV28 and TRBJ2-6, with TRBD2 identical over 10 bases. Sequencing used PBMCs, obtained 5 days after the yellow fever booster vaccination. This sequence originates from a man aged 25 to 45 who received the YFV17D yellow fever vaccine. CDR3 bases: TGTGCCAGCAGTTTACCAGCGGGAGGGCTAGAGGATGGGGCCAACGTCCTGACTTTC. Translated: CASSLPAGGLEDGANVLTF. Supplemented by reference TRBV28 and TRBJ2-6, the full variable domain reads DVKVTQSSRYLVKRTGEKVFLECVQDMDHENMFWYRQDPGLGLRLIYFSYDVKMKEKGDIPEGYSVSREKKERFSLILESASTNQTSMYLCASSLPAGGLEDGANVLTFGAGSRLTVL.